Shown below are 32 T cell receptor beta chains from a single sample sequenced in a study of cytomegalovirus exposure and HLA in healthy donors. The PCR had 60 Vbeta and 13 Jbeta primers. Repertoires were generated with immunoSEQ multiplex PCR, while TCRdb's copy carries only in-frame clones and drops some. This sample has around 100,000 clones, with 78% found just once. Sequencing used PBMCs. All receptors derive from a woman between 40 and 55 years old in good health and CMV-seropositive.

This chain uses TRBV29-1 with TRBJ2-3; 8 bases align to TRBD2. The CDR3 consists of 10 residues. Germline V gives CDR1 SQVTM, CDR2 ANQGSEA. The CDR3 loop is CGTRTDTQYF. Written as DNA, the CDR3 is TGCGGGACTAGAACAGATACGCAGTATTTT.

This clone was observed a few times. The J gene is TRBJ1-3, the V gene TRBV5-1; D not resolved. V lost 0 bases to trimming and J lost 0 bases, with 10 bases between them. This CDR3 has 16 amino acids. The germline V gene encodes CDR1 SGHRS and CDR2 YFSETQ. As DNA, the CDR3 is TGCGCCAGCAGCTTGGGACATGGCATCTCTGGAAACACCATATATTTT. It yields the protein CASSLGHGISGNTIYF.

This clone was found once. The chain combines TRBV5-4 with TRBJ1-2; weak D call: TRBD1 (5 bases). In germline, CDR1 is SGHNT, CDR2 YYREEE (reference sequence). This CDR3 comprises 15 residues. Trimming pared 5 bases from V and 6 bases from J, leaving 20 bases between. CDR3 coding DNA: TGTGCCAGCAGGGCCTGGGGGGACTCGGCGGATGGCTACACCTTC. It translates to CASRAWGDSADGYTF.

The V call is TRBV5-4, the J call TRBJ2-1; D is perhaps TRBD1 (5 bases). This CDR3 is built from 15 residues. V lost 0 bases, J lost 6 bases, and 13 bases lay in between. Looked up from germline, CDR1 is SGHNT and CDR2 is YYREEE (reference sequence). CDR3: CASSLEGASGNEQFF. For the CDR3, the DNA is TGTGCCAGCAGCTTGGAAGGGGCTAGTGGCAATGAGCAGTTCTTC.

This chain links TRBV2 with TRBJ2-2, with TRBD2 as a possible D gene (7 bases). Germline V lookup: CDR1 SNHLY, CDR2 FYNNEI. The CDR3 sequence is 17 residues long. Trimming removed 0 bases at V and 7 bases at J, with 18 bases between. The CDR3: CASSEARGQGGVGELFF. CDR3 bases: TGTGCCAGCAGTGAAGCGCGGGGACAAGGGGGGGTCGGGGAGCTGTTTTTT. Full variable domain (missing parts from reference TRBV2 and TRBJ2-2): EPEVTQTPSHQVTQMGQEVILRCVPISNHLYFYWYRQILGQKVEFLVSFYNNEISEKSEIFDDQFSVERPDGSNFTLKIRSTKLEDSAMYFCASSEARGQGGVGELFFGEGSRLTVL.

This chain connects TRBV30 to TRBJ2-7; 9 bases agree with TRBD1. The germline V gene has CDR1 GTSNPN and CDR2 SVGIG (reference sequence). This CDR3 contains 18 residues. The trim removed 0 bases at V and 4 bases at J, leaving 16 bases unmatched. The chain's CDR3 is CAWSVQGAIAAGYYEQYF. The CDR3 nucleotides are TGTGCCTGGAGTGTACAGGGGGCGATTGCTGCAGGATATTACGAGCAGTACTTC.

CDR3 DNA: TGTGCCAGCAGGAGGCGGGAGGATAGGGAAGATACGCAGTATTTT. It yields the protein CASRRREDREDTQYF. The J gene is TRBJ2-3, the V gene TRBV2, with TRBD2 matching over 8 bases. The V segment lost 6 bases and the J segment 5 bases; nucleotides outside the gene matches: 10. Germline loops: CDR1 SNHLY, CDR2 FYNNEI. The CDR3 contains 15 residues.

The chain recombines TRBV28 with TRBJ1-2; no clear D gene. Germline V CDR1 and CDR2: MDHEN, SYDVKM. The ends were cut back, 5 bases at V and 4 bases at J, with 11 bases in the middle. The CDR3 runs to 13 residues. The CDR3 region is CASSRTAGYGYTF. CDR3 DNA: TGTGCCAGCAGTAGAACGGCGGGCTATGGCTACACCTTC.

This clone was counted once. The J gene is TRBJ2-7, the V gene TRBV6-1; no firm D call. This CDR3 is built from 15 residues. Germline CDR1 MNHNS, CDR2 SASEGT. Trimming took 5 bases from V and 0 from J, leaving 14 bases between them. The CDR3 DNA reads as TGTGCCAGCAGTCAAATCGCAGAACCCTCCTACGAGCAGTACTTC. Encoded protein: CASSQIAEPSYEQYF.

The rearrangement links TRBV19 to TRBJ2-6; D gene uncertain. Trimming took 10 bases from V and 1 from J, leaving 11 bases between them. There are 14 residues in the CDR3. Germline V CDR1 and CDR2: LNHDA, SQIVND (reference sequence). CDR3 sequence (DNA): TGTGCCACCTCCGCAGGATCTGGGGCCAACGTCCTGACTTTC. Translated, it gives CATSAGSGANVLTF.

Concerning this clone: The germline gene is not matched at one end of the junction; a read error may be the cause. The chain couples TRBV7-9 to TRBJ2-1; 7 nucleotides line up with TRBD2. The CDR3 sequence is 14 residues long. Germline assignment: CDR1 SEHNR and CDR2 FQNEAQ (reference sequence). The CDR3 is CSSSLTSAYNEQFF. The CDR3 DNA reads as TGTTCCAGCAGCCTAACTAGCGCCTACAATGAGCAGTTCTTC.

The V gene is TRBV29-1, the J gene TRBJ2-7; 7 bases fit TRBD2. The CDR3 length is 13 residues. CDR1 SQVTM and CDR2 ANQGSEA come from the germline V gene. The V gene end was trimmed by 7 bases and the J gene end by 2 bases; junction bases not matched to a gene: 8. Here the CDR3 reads CSGAGVGTYEQYF. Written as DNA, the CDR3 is TGCAGCGGGGCGGGAGTCGGAACCTACGAGCAGTACTTC.

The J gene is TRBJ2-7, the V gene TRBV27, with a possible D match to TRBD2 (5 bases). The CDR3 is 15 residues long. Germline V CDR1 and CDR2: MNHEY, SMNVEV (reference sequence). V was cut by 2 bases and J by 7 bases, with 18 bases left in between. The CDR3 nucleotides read TGTGCCAGCAGTTTACGATCCCCCCCCGGAGGTGAGCAGTACTTC. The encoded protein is CASSLRSPPGGEQYF.

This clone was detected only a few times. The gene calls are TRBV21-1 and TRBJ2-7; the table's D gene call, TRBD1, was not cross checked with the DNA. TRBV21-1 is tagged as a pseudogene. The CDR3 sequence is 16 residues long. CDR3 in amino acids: CASTTANHREVYEQYF. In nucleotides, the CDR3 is TGTGCCAGCACTACCGCCAACCACAGGGAAGTTTACGAGCAGTACTTC.

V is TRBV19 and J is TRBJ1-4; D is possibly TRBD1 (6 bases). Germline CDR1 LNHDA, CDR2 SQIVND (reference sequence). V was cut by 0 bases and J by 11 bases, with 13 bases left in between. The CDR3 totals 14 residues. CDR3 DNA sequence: TGTGCCAGTAGTATAGATCGACAGGTGATGAAACTGTTTTTT. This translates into CASSIDRQVMKLFF.

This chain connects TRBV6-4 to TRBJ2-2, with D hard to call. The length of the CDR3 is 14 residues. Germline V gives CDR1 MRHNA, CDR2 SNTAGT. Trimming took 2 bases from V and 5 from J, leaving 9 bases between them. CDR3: CASSDTPTTGELFF. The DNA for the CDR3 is TGTGCCAGCAGTGACACCCCTACGACCGGGGAGCTGTTTTTT.

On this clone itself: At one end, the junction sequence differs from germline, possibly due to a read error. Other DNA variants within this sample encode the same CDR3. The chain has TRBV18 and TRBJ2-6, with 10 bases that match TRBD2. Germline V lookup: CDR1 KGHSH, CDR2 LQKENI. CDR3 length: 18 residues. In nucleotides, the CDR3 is TGCGCCAGCTCACCATCCCTAGCGGGAGAAGCCGAGGCCAACGTCCTGACTTTC. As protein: CASSPSLAGEAEANVLTF.

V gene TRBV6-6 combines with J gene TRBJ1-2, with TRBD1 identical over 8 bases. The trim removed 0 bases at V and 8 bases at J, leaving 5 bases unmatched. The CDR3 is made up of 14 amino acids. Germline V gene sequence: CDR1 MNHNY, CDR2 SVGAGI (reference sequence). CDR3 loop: CASSYSTGARGYTF. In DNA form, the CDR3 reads TGTGCCAGCAGTTACTCGACAGGGGCCCGGGGCTACACCTTC.

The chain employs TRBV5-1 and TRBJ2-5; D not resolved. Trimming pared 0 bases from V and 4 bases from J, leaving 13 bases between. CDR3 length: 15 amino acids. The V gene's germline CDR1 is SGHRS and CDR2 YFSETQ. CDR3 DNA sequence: TGCGCCAGCAGCTTGGCGGATTTGGGCACAGAGACCCAGTACTTC. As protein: CASSLADLGTETQYF.

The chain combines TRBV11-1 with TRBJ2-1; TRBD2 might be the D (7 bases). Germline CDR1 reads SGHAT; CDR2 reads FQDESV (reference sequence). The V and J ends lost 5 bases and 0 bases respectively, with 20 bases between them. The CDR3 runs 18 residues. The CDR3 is CASSPGGRGGDSYNEQFF. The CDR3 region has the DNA TGTGCCAGCAGCCCCGGGGGGCGTGGGGGGGACTCCTACAATGAGCAGTTCTTC.

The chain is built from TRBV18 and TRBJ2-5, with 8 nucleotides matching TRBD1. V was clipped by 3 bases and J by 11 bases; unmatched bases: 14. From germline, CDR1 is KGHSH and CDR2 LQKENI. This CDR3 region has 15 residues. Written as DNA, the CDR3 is TGTGCCAGCTCACCGGGAACGGACAGGGCAGGAAAGCAGTACTTC. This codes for CASSPGTDRAGKQYF.

The CDR3 DNA follows: TGTGCCAGCTCACCCCGACAGGGGGCGGACACCGGGGAGCTGTTTTTT. Its translation is CASSPRQGADTGELFF. The gene calls are TRBV18 and TRBJ2-2, with 10 bases matching TRBD1. The CDR3 consists of 16 residues. The germline V gene has CDR1 KGHSH and CDR2 LQKENI. Losses at the gene ends were 3 bases for V and 3 bases for J; bases not matched to a gene: 4. Drawing the rest from reference TRBV18 and TRBJ2-2, the complete variable domain is NAGVMQNPRHLVRRRGQEARLRCSPMKGHSHVYWYRQLPEEGLKFMVYLQKENIIDESGMPKERFSAEFPKEGPSILRIQQVVRGDSAAYFCASSPRQGADTGELFFGEGSRLTVL.

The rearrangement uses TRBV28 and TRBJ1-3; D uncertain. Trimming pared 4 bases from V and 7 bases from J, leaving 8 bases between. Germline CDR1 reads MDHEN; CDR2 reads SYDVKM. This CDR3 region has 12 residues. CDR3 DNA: TGTGCCAGCAGTTCCTCGGTGAACACCATATATTTT. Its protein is CASSSSVNTIYF.

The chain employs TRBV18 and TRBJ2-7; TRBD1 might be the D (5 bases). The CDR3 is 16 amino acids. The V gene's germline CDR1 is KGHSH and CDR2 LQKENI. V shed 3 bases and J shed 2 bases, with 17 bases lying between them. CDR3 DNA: TGTGCCAGCTCACCTCCGACAGCCCTGACTGCCTACGAGCAGTACTTC. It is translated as CASSPPTALTAYEQYF.

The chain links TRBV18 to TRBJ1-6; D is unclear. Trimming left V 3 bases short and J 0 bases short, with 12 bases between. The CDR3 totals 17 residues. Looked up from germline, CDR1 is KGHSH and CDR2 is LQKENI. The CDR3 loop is CASSPAAVLSYNSPLHF. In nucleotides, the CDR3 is TGTGCCAGCTCACCTGCGGCCGTTCTCTCCTATAATTCACCCCTCCACTTT.

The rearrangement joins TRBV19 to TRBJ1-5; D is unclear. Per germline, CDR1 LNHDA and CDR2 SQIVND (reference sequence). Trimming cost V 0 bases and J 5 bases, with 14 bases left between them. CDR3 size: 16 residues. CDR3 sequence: CASSIDTGAGYQPQHF. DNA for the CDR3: TGTGCCAGTAGTATAGATACCGGAGCGGGTTATCAGCCCCAGCATTTT.

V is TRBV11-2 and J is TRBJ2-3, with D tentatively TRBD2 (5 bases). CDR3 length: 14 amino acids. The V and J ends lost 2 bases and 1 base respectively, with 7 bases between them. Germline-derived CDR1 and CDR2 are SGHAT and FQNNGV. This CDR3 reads CASSLYSGTDTQYF. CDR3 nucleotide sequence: TGTGCCAGCAGCTTATATAGCGGCACAGATACGCAGTATTTT.

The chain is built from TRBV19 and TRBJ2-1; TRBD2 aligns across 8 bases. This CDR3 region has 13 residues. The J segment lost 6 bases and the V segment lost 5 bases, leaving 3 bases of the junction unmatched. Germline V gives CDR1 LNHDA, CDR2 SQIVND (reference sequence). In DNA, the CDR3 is TGTGCCAGTAGTTCGGGGGGGCCCAATGAGCAGTTCTTC. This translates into CASSSGGPNEQFF.

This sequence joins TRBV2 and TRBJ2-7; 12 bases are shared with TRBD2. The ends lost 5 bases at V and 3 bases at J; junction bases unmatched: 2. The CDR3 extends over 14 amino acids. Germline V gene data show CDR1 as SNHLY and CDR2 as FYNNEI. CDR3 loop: CASSTTSGSYEQYF. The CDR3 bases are TGTGCCAGCAGTACGACTAGCGGGAGCTACGAGCAGTACTTC.

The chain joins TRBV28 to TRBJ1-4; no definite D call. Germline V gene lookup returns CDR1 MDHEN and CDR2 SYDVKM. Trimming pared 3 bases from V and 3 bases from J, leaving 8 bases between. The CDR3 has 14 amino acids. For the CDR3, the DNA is TGTGCCAGCAGTTTTTACCAGGCTAATGAAAAACTGTTTTTT. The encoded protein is CASSFYQANEKLFF.

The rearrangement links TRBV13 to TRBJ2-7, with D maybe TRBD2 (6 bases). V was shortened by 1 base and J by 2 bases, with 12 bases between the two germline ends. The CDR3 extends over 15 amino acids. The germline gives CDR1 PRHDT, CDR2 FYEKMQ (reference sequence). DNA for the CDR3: TGTGCCAGCAGCTTAGTGGGCGCTAGCGCCTACGAGCAGTACTTC. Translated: CASSLVGASAYEQYF.

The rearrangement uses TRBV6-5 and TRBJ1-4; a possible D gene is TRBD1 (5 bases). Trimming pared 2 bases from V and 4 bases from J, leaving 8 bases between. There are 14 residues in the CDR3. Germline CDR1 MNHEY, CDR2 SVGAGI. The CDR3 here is CASSYRGGNEKLFF. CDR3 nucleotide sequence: TGTGCCAGCAGTTACAGGGGCGGTAATGAAAAACTGTTTTTT.